This T cell receptor beta chain comes out of a study of Ad26.COV2.S vaccination and SARS-CoV-2 variants. Noted treatment: around 19 received Ad26.COV2.S at low or high dose, single or two shots; 5 received placebo; per-sample allocation not given. Sampling took place 63 days after the first vaccine or placebo injection. About this clone itself: Its antigen remains unknown. This same CDR3 is encoded by further DNA sequences in the sample.

Notes on the study in general: The placebo group had lower spike-specific TCR breadth than the vaccine recipients did. After vaccination, reports described spike-specific CD8+ and CD4+ T cell responses as showing substantial breadth.

Data came from immunoSEQ multiplex PCR; TCRdb stores just in-frame clones and leaves some out. The sample shows about 350,000 clones, roughly 84% of them seen only once. The germline V gene encodes CDR1 MDHEN and CDR2 SYDVKM. V lost 2 bases and J lost 5, with 9 bases in between. This CDR3 comprises 14 residues. Material: peripheral blood, obtained in a trial of Ad26.COV2.S vaccine versus placebo. This clonotype was sampled from a person aged 18-65 years who received the Ad26.COV2.S COVID-19 vaccine or a placebo. The chain links TRBV28 to TRBJ2-2; weak D call: TRBD2 (6 bases). The DNA for the CDR3 is TGTGCCAGCAGTTTACAGGGAGGTACCGGGGAGCTGTTTTTT. It is translated as CASSLQGGTGELFF.